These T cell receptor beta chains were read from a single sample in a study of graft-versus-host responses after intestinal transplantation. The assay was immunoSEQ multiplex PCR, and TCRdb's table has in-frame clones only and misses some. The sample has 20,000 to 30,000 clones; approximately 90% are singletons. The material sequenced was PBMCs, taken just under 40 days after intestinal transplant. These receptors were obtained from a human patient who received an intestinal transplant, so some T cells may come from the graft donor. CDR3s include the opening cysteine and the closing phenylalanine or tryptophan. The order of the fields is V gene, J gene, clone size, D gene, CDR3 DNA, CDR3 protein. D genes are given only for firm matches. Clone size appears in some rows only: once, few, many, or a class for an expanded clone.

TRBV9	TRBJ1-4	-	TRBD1	TGTGCCAGCAGCGAGGGACAGGGTAATATTAATGAAAAACTGTTTTTT	CASSEGQGNINEKLFF
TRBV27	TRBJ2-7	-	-	TGTGCCAGCAGTTCACCCGGGACGGGCTCCTACGAGCAGTACTTC	CASSSPGTGSYEQYF
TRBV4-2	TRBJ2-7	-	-	TGTGCCAGCAGCGGAGCCGGGGCTTACGAGCAGTACTTC	CASSGAGAYEQYF
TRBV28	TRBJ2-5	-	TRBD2	TGTGCCAGCAGTCCGGGACTAGTGAGAGAGACCCAGTACTTC	CASSPGLVRETQYF
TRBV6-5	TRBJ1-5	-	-	TGTGCCAGCAGCGTCCGAGGGGCTGGGAATCAGCCCCAGCATTTT	CASSVRGAGNQPQHF
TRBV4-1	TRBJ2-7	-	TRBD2	TGCGCCAGCAGCCAAGATTCGGCGGGAGGGCCCCTCTACGAGCAGTACTTC	CASSQDSAGGPLYEQYF
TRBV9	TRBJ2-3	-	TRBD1	TGTGCCAGCAGCGTAGACGGACAGGGGAGGACAGATACGCAGTATTTT	CASSVDGQGRTDTQYF
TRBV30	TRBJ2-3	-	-	TGTGCCTGCCAGGGATTCCCTAGCGGCACAGATACGCAGTATTTT	CACQGFPSGTDTQYF
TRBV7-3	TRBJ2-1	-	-	TGTGCCAGCAGCTTGGACCGAAGCTCCTACAATGAGCAGTTCTTC	CASSLDRSSYNEQFF
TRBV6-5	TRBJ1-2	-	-	TGTGCCAGCAGTTATCTTTTTTCCGGGACGGCATATGGCTACACCTTC	CASSYLFSGTAYGYTF
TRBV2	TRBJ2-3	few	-	TGTGCCAGCAGTGTCAGCGGGACGCAGTATTTT	CASSVSGTQYF
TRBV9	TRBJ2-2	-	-	TGTGCCAGCAGCGTAGATGTAGGGTTGACCGGGGAGCTGTTTTTT	CASSVDVGLTGELFF
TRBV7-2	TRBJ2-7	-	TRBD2	TGTGCCAGCAGCTTATTGGCGGGTAGCGGGATACCCTACGAGCAGTACTTC	CASSLLAGSGIPYEQYF
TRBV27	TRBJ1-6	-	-	TGTGCCAGCAGTTTGGGGGGGTTCTATTCACCCCTCCACTTT	CASSLGGFYSPLHF
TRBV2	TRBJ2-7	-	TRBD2	TGTGCCAGCAGTGAAATCGGGGGACTAGCGGGATTAGACGAGCAGTACTTC	CASSEIGGLAGLDEQYF
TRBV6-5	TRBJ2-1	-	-	TGTGCCAGCAGTTCCTCGGGAGAAAATGAGCAGTTCTTC	CASSSSGENEQFF
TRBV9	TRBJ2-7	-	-	TGTGCCAGCAGCGTAACGGGCTACGAGCAGTACTTC	CASSVTGYEQYF
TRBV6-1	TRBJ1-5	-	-	TGTGCCAGCAGCGGGACATTGGGACAGCCCCAGCATTTT	CASSGTLGQPQHF
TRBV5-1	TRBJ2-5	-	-	TGCGCCAGCAGCTTGGCAGAGACCCAGTACTTC	CASSLAETQYF
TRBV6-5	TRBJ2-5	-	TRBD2	TGTGCCAGCAGTTTGACTAGCGGATACCAAGAGACCCAGTACTTC	CASSLTSGYQETQYF
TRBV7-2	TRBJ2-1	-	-	TGTGCCAGCAGCTTAACCGAAGACTTTTTGTTAGGTGAGCAGTTCTTC	CASSLTEDFLLGEQFF
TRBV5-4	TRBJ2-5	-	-	TGTGCCAGCAGCTTGTGGGTGGGCTCAGGAGAGACCCAGTACTTC	CASSLWVGSGETQYF
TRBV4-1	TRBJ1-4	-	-	TGCGCCAGCAGCCAAGGGACGGGGGAAAAACTGTTTTTT	CASSQGTGEKLFF
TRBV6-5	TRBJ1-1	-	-	TGTGCCAGCAGTGCTCAACAGGGAAACACTGAAGCTTTCTTT	CASSAQQGNTEAFF
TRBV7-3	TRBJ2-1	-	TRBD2	TGTGCCAGCAGCTTAAAGCCGCGGGATAGCGGGAGGGTCAGATACAATGAGCAGTTCTTC	CASSLKPRDSGRVRYNEQFF
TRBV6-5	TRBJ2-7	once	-	TGTGCCAGCAGTTACGCGGACTTC	CASSYADF
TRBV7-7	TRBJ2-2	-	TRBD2	TGTGCTAGCAGCTTTGCGGGACTAGCGGGAACGTACGGGGAGCTGTTTTTT	CASSFAGLAGTYGELFF
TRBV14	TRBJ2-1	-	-	TGTGCCAGCAGCCACCTTAGGAGCGGTATCAAACACAATGAGCAGTTCTTC	CASSHLRSGIKHNEQFF
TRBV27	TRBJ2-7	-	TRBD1	TGTGCCAGCCTCGGGGGACAGGGGTTGGAGCAGTACTTC	CASLGGQGLEQYF
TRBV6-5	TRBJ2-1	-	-	TGTGCCAGCAGTTCGAAAACAGGGTGGGTTGAGCAGTTCTTC	CASSSKTGWVEQFF
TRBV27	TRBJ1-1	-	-	TGTGCCAGCAGCGGGCTAGAGAACACTGAAGCTTTCTTT	CASSGLENTEAFF
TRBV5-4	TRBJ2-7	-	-	TGTGCCAGCAGCAGGAGTCAGGGTAGGCAGAAGCAGTACTTC	CASSRSQGRQKQYF
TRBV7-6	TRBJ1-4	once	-	TGTGCCAGCAGCCAGGAGGCAACTAATGAAAAACTGTTTTTT	CASSQEATNEKLFF